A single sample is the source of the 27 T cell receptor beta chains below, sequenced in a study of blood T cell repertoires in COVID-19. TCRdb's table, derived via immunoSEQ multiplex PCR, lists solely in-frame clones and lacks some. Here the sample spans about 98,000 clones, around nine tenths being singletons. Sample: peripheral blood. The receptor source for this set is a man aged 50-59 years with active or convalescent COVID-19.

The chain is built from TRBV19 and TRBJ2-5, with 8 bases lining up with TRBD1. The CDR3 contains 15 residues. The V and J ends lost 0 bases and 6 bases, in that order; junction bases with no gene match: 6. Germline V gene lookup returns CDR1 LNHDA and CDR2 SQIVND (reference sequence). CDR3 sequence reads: CASSIDPDRAKTQYF. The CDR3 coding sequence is TGTGCCAGTAGTATAGACCCGGACAGGGCCAAGACCCAGTACTTC.

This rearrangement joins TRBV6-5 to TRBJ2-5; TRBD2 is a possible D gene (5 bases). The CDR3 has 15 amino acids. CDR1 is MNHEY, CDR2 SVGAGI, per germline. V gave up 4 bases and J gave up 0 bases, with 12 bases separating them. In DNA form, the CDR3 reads TGTGCCAGCAGTTCCCTCGGGAAGGACCAAGAGACCCAGTACTTC. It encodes CASSSLGKDQETQYF.

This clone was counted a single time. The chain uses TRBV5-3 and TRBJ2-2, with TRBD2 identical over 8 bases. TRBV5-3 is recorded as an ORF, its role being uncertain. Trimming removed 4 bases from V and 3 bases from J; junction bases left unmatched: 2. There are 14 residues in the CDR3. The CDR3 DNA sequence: TGTGCCAGAAGCCTAGCGGGCTACACCGGGGAGCTGTTTTTT. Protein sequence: CARSLAGYTGELFF.

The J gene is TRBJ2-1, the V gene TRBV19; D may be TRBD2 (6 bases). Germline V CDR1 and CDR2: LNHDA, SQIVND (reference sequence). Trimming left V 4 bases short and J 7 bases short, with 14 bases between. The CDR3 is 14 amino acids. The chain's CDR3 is CASSSEAGYNEQFF. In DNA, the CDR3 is TGTGCCAGTAGTAGCGAGGCGGGGTATAATGAGCAGTTCTTC.

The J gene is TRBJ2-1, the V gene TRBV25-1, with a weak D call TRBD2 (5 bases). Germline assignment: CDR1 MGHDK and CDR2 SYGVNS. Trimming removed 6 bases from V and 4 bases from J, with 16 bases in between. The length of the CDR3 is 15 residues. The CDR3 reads CASSLLSSGYNEQFF. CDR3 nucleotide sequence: TGTGCCAGCAGCTTGCTGTCAAGCGGATACAATGAGCAGTTCTTC.

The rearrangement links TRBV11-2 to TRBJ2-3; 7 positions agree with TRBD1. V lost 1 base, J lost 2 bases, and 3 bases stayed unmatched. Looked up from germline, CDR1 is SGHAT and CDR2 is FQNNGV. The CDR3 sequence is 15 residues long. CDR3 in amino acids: CASSLGDRDTDTQYF. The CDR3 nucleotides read TGTGCCAGCAGCTTAGGCGACAGGGACACAGATACGCAGTATTTT.

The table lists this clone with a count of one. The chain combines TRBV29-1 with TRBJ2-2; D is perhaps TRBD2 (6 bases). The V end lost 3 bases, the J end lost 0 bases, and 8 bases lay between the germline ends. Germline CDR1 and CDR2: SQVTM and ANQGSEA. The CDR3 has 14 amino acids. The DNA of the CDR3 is TGCAGCGTTGAGGAGGGCACGAACACCGGGGAGCTGTTTTTT. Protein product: CSVEEGTNTGELFF.

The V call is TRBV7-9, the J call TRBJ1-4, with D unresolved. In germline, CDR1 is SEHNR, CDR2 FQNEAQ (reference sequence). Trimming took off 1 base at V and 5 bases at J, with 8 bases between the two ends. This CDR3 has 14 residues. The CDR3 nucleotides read TGTGCCAGCAGCTTAGGAGGGATCAATGAAAAACTGTTTTTT. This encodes CASSLGGINEKLFF.

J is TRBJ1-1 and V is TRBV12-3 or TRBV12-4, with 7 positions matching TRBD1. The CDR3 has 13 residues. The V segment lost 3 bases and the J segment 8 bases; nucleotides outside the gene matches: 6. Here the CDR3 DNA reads TGTGCCAGCAGTTTTCAGGGGGGTTACGAAGCTTTCTTT. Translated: CASSFQGGYEAFF.

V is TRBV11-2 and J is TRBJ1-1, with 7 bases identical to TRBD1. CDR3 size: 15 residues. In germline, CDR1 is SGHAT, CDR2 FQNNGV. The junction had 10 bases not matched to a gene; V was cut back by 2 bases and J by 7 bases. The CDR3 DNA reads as TGTGCCAGCAGCTTAACAGGGGCTACACGTGGTGAAGCTTTCTTT. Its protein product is CASSLTGATRGEAFF.

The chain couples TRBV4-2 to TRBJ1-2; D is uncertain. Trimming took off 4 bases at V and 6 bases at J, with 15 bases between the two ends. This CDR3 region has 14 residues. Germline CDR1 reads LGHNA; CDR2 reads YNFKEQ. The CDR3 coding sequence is TGTGCCAGCAGCCTTCTTCAGGATAATGATGGCTACACCTTC. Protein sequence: CASSLLQDNDGYTF.

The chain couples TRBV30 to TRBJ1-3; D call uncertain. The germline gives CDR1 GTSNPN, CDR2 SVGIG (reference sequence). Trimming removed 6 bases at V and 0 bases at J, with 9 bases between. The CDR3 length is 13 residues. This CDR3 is CACMIGSGNTIYF. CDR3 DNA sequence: TGTGCCTGTATGATCGGCTCTGGAAACACCATATATTTT. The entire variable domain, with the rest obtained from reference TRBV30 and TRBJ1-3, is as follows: SQTIHQWPATLVQPVGSPLSLECTVEGTSNPNLYWYRQAAGRGLQLLFYSVGIGQISSEVPQNLSASRPQDRQFILSSKKLLLSDSGFYLCACMIGSGNTIYFGEGSWLTVV.

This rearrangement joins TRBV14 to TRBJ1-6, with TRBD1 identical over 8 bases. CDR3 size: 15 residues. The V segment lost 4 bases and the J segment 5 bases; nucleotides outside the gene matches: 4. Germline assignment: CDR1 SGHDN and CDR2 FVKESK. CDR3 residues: CASSPRTGNNSPLHF. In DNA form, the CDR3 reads TGTGCCAGCAGCCCAAGGACAGGGAATAATTCACCCCTCCACTTT.

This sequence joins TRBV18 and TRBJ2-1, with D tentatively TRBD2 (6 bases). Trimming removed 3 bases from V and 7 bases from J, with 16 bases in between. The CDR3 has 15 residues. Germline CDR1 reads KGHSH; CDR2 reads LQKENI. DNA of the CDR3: TGTGCCAGCTCACCCCCCGTGGAGGGCATTAATGAGCAGTTCTTC. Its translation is CASSPPVEGINEQFF. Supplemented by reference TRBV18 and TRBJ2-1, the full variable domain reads NAGVMQNPRHLVRRRGQEARLRCSPMKGHSHVYWYRQLPEEGLKFMVYLQKENIIDESGMPKERFSAEFPKEGPSILRIQQVVRGDSAAYFCASSPPVEGINEQFFGPGTRLTVL.

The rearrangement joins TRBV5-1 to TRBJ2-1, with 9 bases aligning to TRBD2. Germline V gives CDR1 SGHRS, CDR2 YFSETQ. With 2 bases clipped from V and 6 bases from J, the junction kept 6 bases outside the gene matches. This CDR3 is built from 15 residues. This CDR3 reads CASSLRLAGINEQFF. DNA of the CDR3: TGCGCCAGCAGCTTAAGGCTAGCGGGGATCAATGAGCAGTTCTTC.

CDR3 residues: CAISELGGAIYNSPLHF. CDR3 bases: TGTGCCATCAGTGAGCTGGGGGGAGCTATTTATAATTCACCCCTCCACTTT. The rearrangement uses TRBV10-3 and TRBJ1-6; perhaps TRBD1 as D (5 bases). CDR1 is ENHRY and CDR2 is SYGVKD in the germline V gene. The V end lost 2 bases, the J end lost 4 bases, and 15 bases lay between the germline ends. The CDR3 totals 17 residues.

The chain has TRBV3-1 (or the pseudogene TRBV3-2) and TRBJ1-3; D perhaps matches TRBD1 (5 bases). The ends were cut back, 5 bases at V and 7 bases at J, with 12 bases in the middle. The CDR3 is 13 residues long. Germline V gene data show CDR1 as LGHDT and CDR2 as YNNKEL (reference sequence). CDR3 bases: TGTGCCAGCAGCTCCGGAGGGGCTAACACCATATATTTT. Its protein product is CASSSGGANTIYF.

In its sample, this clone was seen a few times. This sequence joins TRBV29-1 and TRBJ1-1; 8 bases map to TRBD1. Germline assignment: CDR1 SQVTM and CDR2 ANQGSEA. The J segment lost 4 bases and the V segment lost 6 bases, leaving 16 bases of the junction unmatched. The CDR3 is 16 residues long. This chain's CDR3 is CSVDIPGQEAGTEAFF. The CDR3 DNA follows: TGCAGCGTAGATATACCGGGACAGGAGGCGGGCACTGAAGCTTTCTTT.

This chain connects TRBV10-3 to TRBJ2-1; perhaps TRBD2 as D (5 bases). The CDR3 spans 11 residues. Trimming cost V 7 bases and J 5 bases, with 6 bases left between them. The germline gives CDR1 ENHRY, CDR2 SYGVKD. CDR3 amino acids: CAITRDNEQFF. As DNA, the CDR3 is TGTGCCATCACGAGGGACAATGAGCAGTTCTTC.

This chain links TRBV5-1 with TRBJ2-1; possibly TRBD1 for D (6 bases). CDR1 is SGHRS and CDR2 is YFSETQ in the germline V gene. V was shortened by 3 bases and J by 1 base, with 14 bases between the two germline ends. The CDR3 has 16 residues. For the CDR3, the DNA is TGCGCCAGCAGCTCCCGGGACAAGTCATCCTACAATGAGCAGTTCTTC. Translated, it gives CASSSRDKSSYNEQFF.

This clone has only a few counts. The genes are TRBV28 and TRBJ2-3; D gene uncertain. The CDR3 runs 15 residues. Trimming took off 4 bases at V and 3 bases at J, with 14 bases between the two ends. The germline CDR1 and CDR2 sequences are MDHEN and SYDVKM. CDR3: CASSSYSYSTDTQYF. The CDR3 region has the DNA TGTGCCAGCAGTTCCTACAGTTACTCTACAGATACGCAGTATTTT.

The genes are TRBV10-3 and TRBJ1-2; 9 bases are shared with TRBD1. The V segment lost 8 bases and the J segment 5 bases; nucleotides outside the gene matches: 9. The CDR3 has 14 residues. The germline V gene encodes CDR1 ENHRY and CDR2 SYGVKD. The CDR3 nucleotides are TGTGCCATCCAGCCGGGACAGGGTCTTTATGGCTACACCTTC. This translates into CAIQPGQGLYGYTF.

The CDR3 loop is CASSYPTGNYGYTF. CDR3 DNA sequence: TGTGCCAGCAGTTATCCAACGGGAAACTATGGCTACACCTTC. The gene calls are TRBV6-6 and TRBJ1-2; D is unresolved. In germline, CDR1 is MNHNY, CDR2 SVGAGI (reference sequence). This CDR3 has 14 amino acids. The V end lost 3 bases, the J end lost 2 bases, and 10 bases lay between the germline ends.

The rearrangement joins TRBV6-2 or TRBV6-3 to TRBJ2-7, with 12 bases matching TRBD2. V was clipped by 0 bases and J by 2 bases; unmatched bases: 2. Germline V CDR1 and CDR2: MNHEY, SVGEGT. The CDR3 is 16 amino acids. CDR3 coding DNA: TGTGCCAGCAGTTACTCTCTAGCGGGGGGGACCTACGAGCAGTACGTC. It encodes CASSYSLAGGTYEQYV.

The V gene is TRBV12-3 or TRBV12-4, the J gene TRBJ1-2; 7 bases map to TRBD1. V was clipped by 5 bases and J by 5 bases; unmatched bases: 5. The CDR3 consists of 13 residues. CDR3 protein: CASSPGGRYGYTF. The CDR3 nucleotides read TGTGCCAGCAGTCCAGGGGGTAGGTATGGCTACACCTTC.

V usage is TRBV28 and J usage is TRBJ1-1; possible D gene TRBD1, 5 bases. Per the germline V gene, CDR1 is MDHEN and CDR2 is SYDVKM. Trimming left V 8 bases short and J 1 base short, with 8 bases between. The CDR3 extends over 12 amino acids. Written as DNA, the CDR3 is TGTGCCAGCGGGGGGGGGAACACTGAAGCTTTCTTT. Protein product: CASGGGNTEAFF.

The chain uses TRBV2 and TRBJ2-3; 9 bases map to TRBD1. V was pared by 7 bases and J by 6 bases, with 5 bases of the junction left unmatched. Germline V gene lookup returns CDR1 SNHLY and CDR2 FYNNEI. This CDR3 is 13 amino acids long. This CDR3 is CASKKGTGDTQYF. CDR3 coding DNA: TGTGCCAGCAAGAAAGGGACAGGGGATACGCAGTATTTT. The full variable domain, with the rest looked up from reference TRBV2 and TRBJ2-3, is EPEVTQTPSHQVTQMGQEVILRCVPISNHLYFYWYRQILGQKVEFLVSFYNNEISEKSEIFDDQFSVERPDGSNFTLKIRSTKLEDSAMYFCASKKGTGDTQYFGPGTRLTVL.